This record covers a single T cell receptor beta chain. The sample comes from a study of blood T cell repertoires in COVID-19. Background on the study: Donors in the United States, Italy and Spain gave samples during acute or convalescent COVID-19.

V lost 6 bases, J lost 1 base, and 6 bases stayed unmatched. The CDR3 spans 14 residues. The germline gives CDR1 LNHDA, CDR2 SQIVND (reference sequence). Assignments of participants to cohorts depended upon their own reported clinical history. Assay used: immunoSEQ multiplex PCR; TCRdb lists only in-frame clones, some missing. The sample has about 410,000 clones, roughly 89% seen once. The chain has TRBV19 and TRBJ2-7, with 7 bases aligning to TRBD1. The source of this sequence is a woman aged 25 to 45 who had recovered from COVID-19. What was sequenced was PBMCs or T cells enriched from blood (not recorded which). The CDR3 spells CASRWTGGSYEQYF. In nucleotides, the CDR3 is TGTGCCAGTAGATGGACAGGCGGGTCCTACGAGCAGTACTTC.